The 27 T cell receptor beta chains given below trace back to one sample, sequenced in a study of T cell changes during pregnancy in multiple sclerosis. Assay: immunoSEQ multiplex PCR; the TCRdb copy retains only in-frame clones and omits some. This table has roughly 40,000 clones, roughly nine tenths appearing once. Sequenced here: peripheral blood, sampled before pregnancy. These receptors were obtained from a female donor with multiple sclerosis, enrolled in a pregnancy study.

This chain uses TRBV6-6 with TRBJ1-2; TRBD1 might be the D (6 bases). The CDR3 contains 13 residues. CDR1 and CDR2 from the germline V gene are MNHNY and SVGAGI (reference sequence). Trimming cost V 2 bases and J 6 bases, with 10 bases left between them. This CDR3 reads CASSYRGGDGYTF. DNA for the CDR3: TGTGCCAGCAGTTACAGAGGGGGAGATGGCTACACCTTC.

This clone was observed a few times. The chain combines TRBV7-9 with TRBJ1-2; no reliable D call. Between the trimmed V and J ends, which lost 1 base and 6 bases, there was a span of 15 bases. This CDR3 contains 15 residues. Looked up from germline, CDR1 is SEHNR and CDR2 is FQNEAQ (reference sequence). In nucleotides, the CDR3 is TGTGCCAGCAGCTTAGATGAGGGAGGAGTGGATGGCTACACCTTC. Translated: CASSLDEGGVDGYTF.

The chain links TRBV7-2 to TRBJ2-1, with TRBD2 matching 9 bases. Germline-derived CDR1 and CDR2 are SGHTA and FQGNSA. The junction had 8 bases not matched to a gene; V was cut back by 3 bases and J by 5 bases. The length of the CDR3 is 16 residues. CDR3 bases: TGTGCCAGCAGCTTGTCGTTGAGCGGGAGGCACAATGAGCAGTTCTTC. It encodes CASSLSLSGRHNEQFF.

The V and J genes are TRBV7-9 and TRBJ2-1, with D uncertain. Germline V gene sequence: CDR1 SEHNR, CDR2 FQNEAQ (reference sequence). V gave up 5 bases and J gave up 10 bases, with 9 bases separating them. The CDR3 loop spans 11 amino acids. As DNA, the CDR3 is TGTGCCAGCAGCAGTTCGGTGGAGCAGTTCTTC. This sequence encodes CASSSSVEQFF.

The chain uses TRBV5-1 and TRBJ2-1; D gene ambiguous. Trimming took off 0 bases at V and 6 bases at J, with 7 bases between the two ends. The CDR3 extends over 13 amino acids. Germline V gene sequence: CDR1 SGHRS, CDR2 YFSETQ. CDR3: CASSLGGPNEQFF. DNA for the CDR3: TGCGCCAGCAGCTTGGGCGGCCCCAATGAGCAGTTCTTC.

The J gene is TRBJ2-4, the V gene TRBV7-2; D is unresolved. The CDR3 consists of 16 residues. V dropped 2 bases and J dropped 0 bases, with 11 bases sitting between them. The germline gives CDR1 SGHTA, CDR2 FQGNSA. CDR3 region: CASSLSGVVAKNIQYF. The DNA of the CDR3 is TGTGCCAGCAGCTTATCAGGTGTCGTAGCCAAAAACATTCAGTACTTC.

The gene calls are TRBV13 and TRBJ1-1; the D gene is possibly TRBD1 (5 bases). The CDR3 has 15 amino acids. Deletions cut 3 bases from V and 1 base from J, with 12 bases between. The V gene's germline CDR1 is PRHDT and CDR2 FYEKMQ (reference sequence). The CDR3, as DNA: TGTGCCAGCAGCTTTTCGGACATAGAGAACACTGAAGCTTTCTTT. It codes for CASSFSDIENTEAFF.

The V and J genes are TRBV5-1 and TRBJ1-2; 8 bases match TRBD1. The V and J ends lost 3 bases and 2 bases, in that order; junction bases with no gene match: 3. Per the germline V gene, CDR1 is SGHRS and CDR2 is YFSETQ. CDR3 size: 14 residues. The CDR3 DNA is TGCGCCAGCAGCTCGCGACAGGGGAACTATGGCTACACCTTC. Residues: CASSSRQGNYGYTF.

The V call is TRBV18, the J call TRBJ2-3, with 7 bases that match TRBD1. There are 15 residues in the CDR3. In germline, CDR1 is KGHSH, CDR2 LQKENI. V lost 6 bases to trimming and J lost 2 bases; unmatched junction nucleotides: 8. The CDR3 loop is CASSLSTGNTDTQYF. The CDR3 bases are TGTGCCAGCTCGCTGTCGACAGGGAACACAGATACGCAGTATTTT.

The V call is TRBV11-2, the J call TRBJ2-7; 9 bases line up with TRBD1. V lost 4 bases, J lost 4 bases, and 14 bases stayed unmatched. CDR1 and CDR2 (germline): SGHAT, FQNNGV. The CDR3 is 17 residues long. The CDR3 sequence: CASSSFAGTGFFYEQYF. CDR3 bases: TGTGCCAGCAGCTCTTTCGCCGGGACAGGGTTTTTTTACGAGCAGTACTTC.

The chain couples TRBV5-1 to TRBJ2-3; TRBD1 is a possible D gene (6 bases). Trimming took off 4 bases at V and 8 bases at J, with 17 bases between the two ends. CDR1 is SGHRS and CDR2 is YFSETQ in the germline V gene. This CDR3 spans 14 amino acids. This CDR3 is CASSLNPGQTTQYF. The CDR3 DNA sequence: TGCGCCAGCAGCCTAAACCCCGGACAGACTACGCAGTATTTT.

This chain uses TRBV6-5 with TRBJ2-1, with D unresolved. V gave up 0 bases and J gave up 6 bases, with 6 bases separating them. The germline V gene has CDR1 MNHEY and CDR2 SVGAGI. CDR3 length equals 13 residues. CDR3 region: CASSYSHTNEQFF. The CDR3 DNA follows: TGTGCCAGCAGTTACTCACACACCAATGAGCAGTTCTTC.

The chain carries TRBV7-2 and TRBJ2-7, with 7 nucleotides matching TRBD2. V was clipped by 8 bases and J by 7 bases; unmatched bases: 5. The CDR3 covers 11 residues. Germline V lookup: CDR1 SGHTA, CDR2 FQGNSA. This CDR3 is CASGRGLEQYF. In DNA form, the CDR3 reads TGTGCCAGCGGGAGGGGTCTGGAGCAGTACTTC.

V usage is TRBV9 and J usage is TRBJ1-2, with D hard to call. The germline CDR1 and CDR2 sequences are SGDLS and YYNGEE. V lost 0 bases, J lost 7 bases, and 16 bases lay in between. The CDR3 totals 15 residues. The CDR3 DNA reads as TGTGCCAGCAGCGTAGCCGAACGGGGAAGAGGTGGCTACACCTTC. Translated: CASSVAERGRGGYTF.

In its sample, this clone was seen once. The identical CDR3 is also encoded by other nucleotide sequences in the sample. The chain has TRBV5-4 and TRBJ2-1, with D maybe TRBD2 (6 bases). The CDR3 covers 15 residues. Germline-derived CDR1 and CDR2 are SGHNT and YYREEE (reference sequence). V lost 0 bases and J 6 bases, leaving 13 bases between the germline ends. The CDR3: CASSLAGTFPNEQFF. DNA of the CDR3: TGTGCCAGCAGCTTGGCCGGGACTTTCCCCAATGAGCAGTTCTTC.

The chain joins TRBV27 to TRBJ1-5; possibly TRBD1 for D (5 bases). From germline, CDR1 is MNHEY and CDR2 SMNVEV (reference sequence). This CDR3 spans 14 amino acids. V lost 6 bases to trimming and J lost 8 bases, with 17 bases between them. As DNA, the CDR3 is TGTGCCAGCAGGCCTGTCCAGGGCGGGGAGCCCCAGCATTTT. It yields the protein CASRPVQGGEPQHF.

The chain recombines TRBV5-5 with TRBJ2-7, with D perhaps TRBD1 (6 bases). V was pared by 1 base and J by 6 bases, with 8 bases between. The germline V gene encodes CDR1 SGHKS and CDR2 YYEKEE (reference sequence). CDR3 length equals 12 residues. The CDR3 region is CASSLWGPEQYF. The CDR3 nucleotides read TGTGCCAGCAGCTTGTGGGGGCCCGAGCAGTACTTC.

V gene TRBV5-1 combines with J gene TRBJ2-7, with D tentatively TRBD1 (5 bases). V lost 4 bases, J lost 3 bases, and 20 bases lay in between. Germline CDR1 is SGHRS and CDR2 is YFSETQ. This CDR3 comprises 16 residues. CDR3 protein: CASSLYGAPPGYEQYF. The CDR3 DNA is TGCGCCAGCAGCCTCTATGGGGCGCCACCGGGCTACGAGCAGTACTTC.

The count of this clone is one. CDR3 residues: CASSQAPGASEQYF. As DNA, the CDR3 is TGCGCCAGCAGCCAAGCTCCGGGAGCTAGCGAGCAGTACTTC. The chain is built from TRBV4-1 and TRBJ2-7, with a weak D call TRBD2 (6 bases). Trimming shortened V by 1 base and J by 6 bases, and 13 bases separated the two germline ends. The CDR3 runs to 14 residues. CDR1 and CDR2 (germline): MGHRA, YSYEKL.

CDR3 residues: CASSLRPRGVQKLFF. The CDR3 DNA follows: TGTGCCAGCAGTTTACGTCCCAGGGGAGTGCAAAAACTGTTTTTT. The chain joins TRBV28 to TRBJ1-4; a weak D match, TRBD1 (6 bases). The CDR3 contains 15 residues. Germline V gene data show CDR1 as MDHEN and CDR2 as SYDVKM. Trimming removed 2 bases at V and 9 bases at J, with 16 bases between.

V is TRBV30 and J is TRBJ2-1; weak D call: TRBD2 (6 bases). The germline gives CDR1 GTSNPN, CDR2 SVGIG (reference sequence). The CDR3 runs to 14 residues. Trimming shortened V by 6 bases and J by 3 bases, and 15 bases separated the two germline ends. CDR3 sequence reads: CACSSEGRYNEQFF. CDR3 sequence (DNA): TGTGCCTGCTCCTCGGAGGGCCGCTACAATGAGCAGTTCTTC.

CDR3 coding DNA: TGCGCCAGCAGCGCGGGCCGCCCACGCACAGATACGCAGTATTTT. This translates into CASSAGRPRTDTQYF. This chain links TRBV5-1 with TRBJ2-3; weak D call: TRBD2 (5 bases). In germline, CDR1 is SGHRS, CDR2 YFSETQ. This CDR3 contains 15 residues. V was pared by 4 bases and J by 1 base, with 13 bases between.

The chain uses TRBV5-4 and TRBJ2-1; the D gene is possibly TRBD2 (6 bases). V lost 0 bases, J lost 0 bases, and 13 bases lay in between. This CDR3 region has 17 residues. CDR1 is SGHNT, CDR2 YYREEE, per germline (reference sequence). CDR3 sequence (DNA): TGTGCCAGCAGCTTGGTAGTAGCGGTTGGCTCCTACAATGAGCAGTTCTTC. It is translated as CASSLVVAVGSYNEQFF.

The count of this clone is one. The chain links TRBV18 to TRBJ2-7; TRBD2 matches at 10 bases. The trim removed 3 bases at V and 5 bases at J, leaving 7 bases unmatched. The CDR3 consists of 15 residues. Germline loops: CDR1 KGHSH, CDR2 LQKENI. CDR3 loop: CASSPGGTSVHEQYF. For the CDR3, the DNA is TGTGCCAGCTCACCTGGCGGGACTAGCGTCCACGAGCAGTACTTC.

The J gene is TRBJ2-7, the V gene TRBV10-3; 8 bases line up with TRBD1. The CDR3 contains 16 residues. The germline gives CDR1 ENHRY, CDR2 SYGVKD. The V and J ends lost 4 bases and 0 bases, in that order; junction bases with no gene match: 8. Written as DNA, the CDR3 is TGTGCCATCAGTGCCAGGGGGCCTACCAACTCCTACGAGCAGTACTTC. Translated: CAISARGPTNSYEQYF.

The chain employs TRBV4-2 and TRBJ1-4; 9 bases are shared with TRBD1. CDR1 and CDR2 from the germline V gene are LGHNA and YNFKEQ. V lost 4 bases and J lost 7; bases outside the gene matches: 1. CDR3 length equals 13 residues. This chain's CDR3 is CASSPGQGEKLFF. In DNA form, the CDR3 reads TGTGCCAGCAGCCCGGGACAGGGTGAAAAACTGTTTTTT.

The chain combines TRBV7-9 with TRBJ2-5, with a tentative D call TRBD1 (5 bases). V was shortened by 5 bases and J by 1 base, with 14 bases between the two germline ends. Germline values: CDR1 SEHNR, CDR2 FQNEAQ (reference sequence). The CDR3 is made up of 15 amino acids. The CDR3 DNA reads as TGTGCCAGCAGCCCAGGGTCCAGAAGCCAAGAGACCCAGTACTTC. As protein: CASSPGSRSQETQYF.